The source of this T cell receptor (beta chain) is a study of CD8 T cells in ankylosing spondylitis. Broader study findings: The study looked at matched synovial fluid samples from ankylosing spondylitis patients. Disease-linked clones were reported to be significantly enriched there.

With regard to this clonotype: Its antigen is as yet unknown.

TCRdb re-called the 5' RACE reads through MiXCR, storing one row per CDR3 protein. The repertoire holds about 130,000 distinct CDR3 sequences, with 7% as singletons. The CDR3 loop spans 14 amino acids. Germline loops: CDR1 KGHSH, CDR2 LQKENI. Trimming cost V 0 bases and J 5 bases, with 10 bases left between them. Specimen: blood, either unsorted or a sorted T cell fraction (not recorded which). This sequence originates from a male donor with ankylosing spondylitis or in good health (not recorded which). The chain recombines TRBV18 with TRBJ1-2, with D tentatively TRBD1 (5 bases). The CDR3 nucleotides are TGTGCCAGCTCACCACCCGGGACGGTATATGGCTACACCTTC. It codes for CASSPPGTVYGYTF.